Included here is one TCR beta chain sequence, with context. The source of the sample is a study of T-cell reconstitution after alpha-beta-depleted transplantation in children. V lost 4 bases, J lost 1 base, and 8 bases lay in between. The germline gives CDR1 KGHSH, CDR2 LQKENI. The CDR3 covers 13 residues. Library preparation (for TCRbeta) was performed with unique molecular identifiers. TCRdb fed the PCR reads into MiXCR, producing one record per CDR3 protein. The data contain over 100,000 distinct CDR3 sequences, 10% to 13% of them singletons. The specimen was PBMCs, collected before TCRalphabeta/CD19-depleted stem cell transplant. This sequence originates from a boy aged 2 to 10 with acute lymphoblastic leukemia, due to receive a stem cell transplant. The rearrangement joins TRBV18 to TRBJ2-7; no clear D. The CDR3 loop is CASSRFLSYEQYF. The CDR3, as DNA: TGTGCCAGCTCACGCTTCCTATCCTACGAGCAGTACTTC.